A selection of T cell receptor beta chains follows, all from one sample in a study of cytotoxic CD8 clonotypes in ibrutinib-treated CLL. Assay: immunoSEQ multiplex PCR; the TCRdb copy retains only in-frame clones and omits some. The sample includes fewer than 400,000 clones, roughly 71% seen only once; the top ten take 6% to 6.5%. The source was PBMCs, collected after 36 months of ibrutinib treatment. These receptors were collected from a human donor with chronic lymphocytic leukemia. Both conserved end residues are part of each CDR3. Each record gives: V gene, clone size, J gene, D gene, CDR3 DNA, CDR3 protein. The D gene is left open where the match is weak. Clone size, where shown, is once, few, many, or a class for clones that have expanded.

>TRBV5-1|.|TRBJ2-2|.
TGCGCCAGCAGCCGTGGACAGAACACCGGGGAGCTGTTTTTT
CASSRGQNTGELFF
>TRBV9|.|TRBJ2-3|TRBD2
TGTGCTAGCAGCGCCGGGACTAGCGTAACAGATACGCAGTATTTT
CASSAGTSVTDTQYF
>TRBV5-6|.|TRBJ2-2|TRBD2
TGTGCCAGCAGCCGATGGACTAGCGGGAGGTTCACCGGGGAGCTGTTTTTT
CASSRWTSGRFTGELFF
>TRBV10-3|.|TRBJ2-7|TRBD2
TGTGCCATCTCTGGCGGGGGTGGGGCAGGGATAATCTACGAGCAGTACTTC
CAISGGGGAGIIYEQYF
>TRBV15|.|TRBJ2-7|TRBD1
TGTGCCACCAGCAGAACACAGGGGAAACTGGGGGAGCAGTACTTC
CATSRTQGKLGEQYF
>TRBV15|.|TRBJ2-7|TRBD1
TGTGCCACCAGCCCGGGACAGGTGACCTACGAGCAGTACTTC
CATSPGQVTYEQYF
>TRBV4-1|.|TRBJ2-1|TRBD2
TGCGCCAGCAGCCCGCTGGGACTACTACACAATGAGCAGTTCTTC
CASSPLGLLHNEQFF
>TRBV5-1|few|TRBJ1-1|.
TGCGCCAGCAGCTTGTTCGGCGGGGACACTGAAGCTTTCTTT
CASSLFGGDTEAFF
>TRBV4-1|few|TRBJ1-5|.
TGCGCCAGCAGCCCTTTAGGTACAGATCAGCCCCAGCATTTT
CASSPLGTDQPQHF
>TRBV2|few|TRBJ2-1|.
TGTGCCACCAAGGGGGACTCGGGGTCCGGTGAGCAGTTCTTC
CATKGDSGSGEQFF
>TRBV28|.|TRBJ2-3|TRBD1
TGTGCCAGCAGTTTCGAGTGGGACAGCGAAACAGATACGCAGTATTTT
CASSFEWDSETDTQYF
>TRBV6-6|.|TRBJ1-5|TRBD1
TGTGCCAGCAGTTACCGTGGACAGGGTCAGCCCCAGCATTTT
CASSYRGQGQPQHF